The 20 T cell receptor beta chains given below trace back to one sample, sequenced in a study of T-cell memory formation after mild COVID-19. TCRdb recomputed calls from the 5' RACE reads with MiXCR, one row per CDR3 protein. Among some 280,000 distinct CDR3 sequences, about 16% were seen once, and the ten largest hold roughly 24%. Specimen: PBMCs or a T cell subset sorted from them (not recorded which). These receptors were taken from a man between 18 and 35 years old who had mild COVID-19 (a few samples of this study predate the infection). Cell type and time point are not known.

This clonotype was counted only a few times. The chain is built from TRBV6-2 or TRBV6-3 and TRBJ2-7; no clear D gene. CDR1 is MNHEY, CDR2 SVGEGT, per germline. V lost 6 bases and J 3 bases, leaving 15 bases between the germline ends. The CDR3 sequence is 14 residues long. In DNA form, the CDR3 reads TGTGCCAGCAGGCGCCCCGGGTTTAGCTACGAGCAGTACGTC. This translates into CASRRPGFSYEQYV.

The chain joins TRBV7-2 to TRBJ1-5; D is possibly TRBD1 (5 bases). This CDR3 has 15 amino acids. Germline V gene lookup returns CDR1 SGHTA and CDR2 FQGNSA. Trimming left V 5 bases short and J 4 bases short, with 15 bases between. DNA of the CDR3: TGTGCCAGCAGCCCACCGGGACGGTGGAATCAGCCCCAGCATTTT. Translation gives CASSPPGRWNQPQHF.

The gene calls are TRBV10-3 and TRBJ2-1, with 9 bases that match TRBD1. CDR1 ENHRY and CDR2 SYGVKD come from the germline V gene. V was pared by 8 bases and J by 7 bases, with 6 bases of the junction left unmatched. The CDR3 extends over 13 amino acids. Written as DNA, the CDR3 is TGTGCCATCGGCTTACAGGGGGCGAATGAGCAGTTCTTC. Translating it yields CAIGLQGANEQFF.

In its sample, this clonotype was seen many times. The V call is TRBV28, the J call TRBJ2-5; the D gene is possibly TRBD2 (6 bases). CDR1 is MDHEN, CDR2 SYDVKM, per germline. This CDR3 comprises 14 residues. Trimming left V 9 bases short and J 1 base short, with 15 bases between. CDR3: CASMTPGLQETQYF. The CDR3 coding sequence is TGTGCCAGTATGACCCCGGGACTCCAAGAGACCCAGTACTTC.

The genes are TRBV29-1 and TRBJ1-1; 7 bases align to TRBD1. Per germline, CDR1 SQVTM and CDR2 ANQGSEA. V shed 6 bases, J shed 1 base, and the junction held 5 bases outside the gene matches. The CDR3 has 13 residues. The DNA for the CDR3 is TGCAGCGTGACCAGGGGGGGGAACACTGAAGCTTTCTTT. As protein: CSVTRGGNTEAFF.

The chain couples TRBV7-2 to TRBJ1-5; TRBD1 aligns across 8 bases. The germline gives CDR1 SGHTA, CDR2 FQGNSA. Unmatched junction bases numbered 7, after V lost 5 bases and J lost 7 bases. The CDR3 length is 14 residues. The CDR3 spells CASSGQGLRQPQHF. The DNA of the CDR3 is TGTGCCAGCAGCGGACAGGGATTGCGGCAGCCCCAGCATTTT.

The rearrangement links TRBV7-2 to TRBJ2-5, with a weak D call TRBD1 (6 bases). V was pared by 7 bases and J by 2 bases, with 11 bases between. Germline V CDR1 and CDR2: SGHTA, FQGNSA. This CDR3 is built from 13 residues. As DNA, the CDR3 is TGTGCCAGCACCCGCGACAGGCAAGAGACCCAGTACTTC. Translation gives CASTRDRQETQYF.

The chain links TRBV7-6 to TRBJ1-4; D is possibly TRBD1 (5 bases). The CDR3 length is 13 residues. With 5 bases removed from V and 7 bases from J, the gap between germline ends came to 11 bases. CDR1 is SGHVS and CDR2 is FNYEAQ in the germline V gene. The CDR3: CASSLGGGEKLFF. The CDR3 DNA follows: TGTGCCAGCAGCCTTGGGGGTGGTGAAAAACTGTTTTTT.

At least ten counts were recorded for this clonotype. The chain uses TRBV7-2 and TRBJ1-1; maybe TRBD1 (6 bases). The germline CDR1 and CDR2 sequences are SGHTA and FQGNSA. V was trimmed by 2 bases and J by 6 bases, leaving 7 bases between them. The CDR3 has 12 amino acids. As DNA, the CDR3 is TGTGCCAGCAGCTTAAGGGGGGCTGAAGCTTTCTTT. It specifies CASSLRGAEAFF. Combining the CDR3 with reference TRBV7-2 and TRBJ1-1 gives the whole variable domain GAGVSQSPSNKVTEKGKDVELRCDPISGHTALYWYRQSLGQGLEFLIYFQGNSAPDKSGLPSDRFSAERTGGSVSTLTIQRTQQEDSAVYLCASSLRGAEAFFGQGTRLTVV.

In this sample, this clonotype turned up many times. This rearrangement joins TRBV28 to TRBJ2-3; TRBD1 matches at 8 bases. The CDR3 covers 16 residues. Germline lookup yields CDR1 MDHEN and CDR2 SYDVKM. Unmatched junction bases numbered 9, after V lost 5 bases and J lost 2 bases. In DNA, the CDR3 is TGTGCCAGCAGTCGCACGGGACAGGTACTCACAGATACGCAGTATTTT. Translation: CASSRTGQVLTDTQYF. The variable domain in full, with the rest retrieved from reference TRBV28 and TRBJ2-3, is DVKVTQSSRYLVKRTGEKVFLECVQDMDHENMFWYRQDPGLGLRLIYFSYDVKMKEKGDIPEGYSVSREKKERFSLILESASTNQTSMYLCASSRTGQVLTDTQYFGPGTRLTVL.

This clonotype appeared a few times. The chain combines TRBV10-2 with TRBJ2-7, with unresolved D. The CDR3 has 13 residues. Germline lookup yields CDR1 WSHSY and CDR2 SAAADI. The ends were cut back, 6 bases at V and 3 bases at J, with 12 bases in the middle. As DNA, the CDR3 is TGCGCCAGCAGAATGCAGGCGAACTACGAGCAGTACTTC. Translating it yields CASRMQANYEQYF.

This sequence joins TRBV27 and TRBJ1-2; 8 bases map to TRBD1. V gave up 6 bases and J gave up 6 bases; unmatched junction bases: 12. Germline-derived CDR1 and CDR2 are MNHEY and SMNVEV (reference sequence). The CDR3 is 15 residues long. CDR3 nucleotide sequence: TGTGCCAGCAGCCCCTGGGACAGGAGAGGGGATGGCTACACCTTC. Translated: CASSPWDRRGDGYTF.

The chain is built from TRBV1 and TRBJ2-3; TRBD2 is taken as the D call from the table, unchecked against the DNA. TRBV1 is described as a pseudogene. The CDR3 covers 15 residues. This CDR3 reads CTSSPLPGLKDTQYF. The CDR3 DNA reads as TGCACCAGCAGCCCTTTACCGGGACTAAAAGATACGCAGTATTTT.

The chain is built from TRBV2 and TRBJ2-7; TRBD2 matches at 8 bases. The germline gives CDR1 SNHLY, CDR2 FYNNEI. Germline trimming cut 6 bases from V and 0 bases from J; bases unmatched to any gene: 4. The length of the CDR3 is 14 residues. CDR3 sequence reads: CASRDGTSSYEQYV. CDR3 DNA: TGTGCCAGCAGGGACGGGACTAGCTCCTACGAGCAGTACGTC.

The chain employs TRBV12-3 or TRBV12-4 and TRBJ1-1, with TRBD1 identical over 8 bases. The CDR3 has 14 residues. The V segment lost 5 bases and the J segment 1 base; nucleotides outside the gene matches: 3. The CDR3 sequence is CASSTGTGNTEAFF. CDR3 nucleotide sequence: TGTGCCAGCAGTACCGGGACAGGGAACACTGAAGCTTTCTTT.

The rearrangement links TRBV7-9 to TRBJ2-1; 7 nucleotides match TRBD1. The germline CDR1 and CDR2 sequences are SEHNR and FQNEAQ (reference sequence). CDR3 length: 13 amino acids. Trimming removed 4 bases from V and 16 bases from J; junction bases left unmatched: 13. CDR3 nucleotides: TGTGCCAGCAGCTACACAGGGGAACAGGTCTACTTCTTC. This gives the protein CASSYTGEQVYFF.

This clonotype came up once. The chain has TRBV6-6 and TRBJ1-2; 7 nucleotides agree with TRBD1. Germline V gene sequence: CDR1 MNHNY, CDR2 SVGAGI (reference sequence). The junction had 4 bases not matched to a gene; V was cut back by 4 bases and J by 2 bases. CDR3 length: 14 residues. The CDR3 here is CASSWTGNNYGYTF. CDR3 coding DNA: TGTGCCAGCAGTTGGACAGGAAACAACTATGGCTACACCTTC.

In its sample, this clonotype was seen a few times. The chain uses TRBV27 and TRBJ2-7; TRBD1 might be the D (6 bases). The V end lost 3 bases, the J end lost 7 bases, and 10 bases lay between the germline ends. Germline CDR1 MNHEY, CDR2 SMNVEV (reference sequence). The CDR3 contains 12 residues. In DNA form, the CDR3 reads TGTGCCAGCAGTTTCCCAGGGGCAGAGCAGTACTTC. As protein: CASSFPGAEQYF.

This clonotype was counted many times. CDR3 sequence reads: CASSYLTGAYEQYF. CDR3 bases: TGTGCCAGCAGTTACCTGACAGGGGCCTACGAGCAGTACTTC. The V gene is TRBV6-2 or TRBV6-3, the J gene TRBJ2-7; 8 nucleotides agree with TRBD1. Losses at the gene ends were 2 bases for V and 2 bases for J; bases not matched to a gene: 2. CDR1 is MNHEY and CDR2 is SVGEGT in the germline V gene. The CDR3 covers 14 residues.

This clonotype was detected a few times. The chain combines TRBV4-1 with TRBJ2-2, with D uncertain. With 3 bases removed from V and 5 bases from J, the gap between germline ends came to 10 bases. Germline CDR1 and CDR2: MGHRA and YSYEKL. The CDR3 covers 14 residues. The CDR3 spells CASSHPRATGELFF. CDR3 DNA: TGCGCCAGCAGCCACCCTCGGGCAACCGGGGAGCTGTTTTTT.